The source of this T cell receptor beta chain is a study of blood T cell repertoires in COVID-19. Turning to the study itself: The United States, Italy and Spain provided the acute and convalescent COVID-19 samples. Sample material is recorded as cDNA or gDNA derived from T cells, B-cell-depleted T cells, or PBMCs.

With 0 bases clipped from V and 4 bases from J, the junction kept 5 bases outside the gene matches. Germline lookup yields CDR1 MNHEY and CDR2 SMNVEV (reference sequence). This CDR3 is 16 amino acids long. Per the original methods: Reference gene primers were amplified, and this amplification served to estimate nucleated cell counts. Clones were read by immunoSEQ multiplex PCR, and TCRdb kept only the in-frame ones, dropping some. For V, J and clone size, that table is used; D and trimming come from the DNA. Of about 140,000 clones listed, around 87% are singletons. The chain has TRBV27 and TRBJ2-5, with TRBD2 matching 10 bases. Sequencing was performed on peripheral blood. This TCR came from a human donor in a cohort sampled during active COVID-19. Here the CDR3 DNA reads TGTGCCAGCAGTTTATCTAGCGGGGGGCCGGGAGAGACCCAGTACTTC. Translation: CASSLSSGGPGETQYF.